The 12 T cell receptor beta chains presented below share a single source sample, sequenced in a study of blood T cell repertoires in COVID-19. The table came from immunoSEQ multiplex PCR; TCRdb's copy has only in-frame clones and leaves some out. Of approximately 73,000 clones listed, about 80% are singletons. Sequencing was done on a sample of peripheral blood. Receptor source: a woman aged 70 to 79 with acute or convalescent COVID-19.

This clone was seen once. CDR3 sequence: CASSRQKGAYEQYF. In DNA, the CDR3 is TGTGCCAGCAGCCGGCAAAAAGGGGCCTACGAGCAGTACTTC. This chain uses TRBV3-1 (or the pseudogene TRBV3-2) with TRBJ2-7; TRBD1 is a possible D gene (5 bases). Trimming removed 4 bases at V and 2 bases at J, with 12 bases between. CDR1 LGHDT and CDR2 YNNKEL come from the germline V gene (reference sequence). The CDR3 loop spans 14 amino acids.

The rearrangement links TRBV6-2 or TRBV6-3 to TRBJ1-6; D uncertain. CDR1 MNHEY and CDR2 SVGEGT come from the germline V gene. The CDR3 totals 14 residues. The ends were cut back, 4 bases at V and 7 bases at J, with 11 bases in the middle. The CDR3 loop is CASSSARANSPLHF. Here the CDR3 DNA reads TGTGCCAGCAGTTCTGCCCGCGCGAATTCACCCCTCCACTTT.

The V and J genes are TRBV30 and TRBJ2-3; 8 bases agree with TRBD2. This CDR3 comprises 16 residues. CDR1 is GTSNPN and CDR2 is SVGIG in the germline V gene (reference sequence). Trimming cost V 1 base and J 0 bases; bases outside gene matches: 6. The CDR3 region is CAWSDGTRHSTDTQYF. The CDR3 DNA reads TGTGCCTGGAGTGACGGGACTAGGCATAGCACAGATACGCAGTATTTT.

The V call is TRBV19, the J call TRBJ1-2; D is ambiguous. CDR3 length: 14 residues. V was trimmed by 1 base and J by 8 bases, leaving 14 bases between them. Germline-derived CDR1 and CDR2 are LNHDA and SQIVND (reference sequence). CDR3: CASSIVTDFDGYTF. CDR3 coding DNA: TGTGCCAGTAGTATAGTTACGGACTTCGACGGCTACACCTTC.

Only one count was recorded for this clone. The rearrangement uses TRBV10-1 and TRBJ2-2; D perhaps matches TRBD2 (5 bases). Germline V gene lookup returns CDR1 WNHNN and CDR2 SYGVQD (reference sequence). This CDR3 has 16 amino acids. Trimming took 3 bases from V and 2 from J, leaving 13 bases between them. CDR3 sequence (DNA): TGCGCCAGCAGTGACCAAAACCGGGAAAACACCGGGGAGCTGTTTTTT. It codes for CASSDQNRENTGELFF.

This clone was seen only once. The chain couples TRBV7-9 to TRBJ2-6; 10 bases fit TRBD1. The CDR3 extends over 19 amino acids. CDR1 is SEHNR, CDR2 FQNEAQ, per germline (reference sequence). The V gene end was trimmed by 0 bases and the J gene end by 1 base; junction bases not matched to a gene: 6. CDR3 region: CASSLAGTGVRSGANVLTF. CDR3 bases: TGTGCCAGCAGCTTAGCAGGGACAGGGGTAAGATCTGGGGCCAACGTCCTGACTTTC. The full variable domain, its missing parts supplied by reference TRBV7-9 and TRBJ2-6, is DTGVSQNPRHKITKRGQNVTFRCDPISEHNRLYWYRQTLGQGPEFLTYFQNEAQLEKSRLLSDRFSAERPKGSFSTLEIQRTEQGDSAMYLCASSLAGTGVRSGANVLTFGAGSRLTVL.

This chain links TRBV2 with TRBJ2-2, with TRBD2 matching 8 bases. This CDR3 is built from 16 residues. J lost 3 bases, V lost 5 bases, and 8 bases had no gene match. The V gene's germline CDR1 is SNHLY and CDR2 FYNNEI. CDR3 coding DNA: TGTGCCAGCAGTTCTCTTAGCGGGATGGACACCGGGGAGCTGTTTTTT. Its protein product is CASSSLSGMDTGELFF.

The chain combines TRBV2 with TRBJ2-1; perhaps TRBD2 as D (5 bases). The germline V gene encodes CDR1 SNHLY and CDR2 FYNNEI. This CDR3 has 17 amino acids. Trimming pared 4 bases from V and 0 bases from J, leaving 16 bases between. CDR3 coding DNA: TGTGCCAGCAGTGTAAGTAGGACTGGGAGCTCCTACAATGAGCAGTTCTTC. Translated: CASSVSRTGSSYNEQFF.

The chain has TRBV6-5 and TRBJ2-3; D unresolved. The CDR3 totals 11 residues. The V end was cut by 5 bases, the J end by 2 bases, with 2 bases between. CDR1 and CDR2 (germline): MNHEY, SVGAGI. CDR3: CASSLTDTQYF. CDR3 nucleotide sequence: TGTGCCAGCAGTCTCACAGATACGCAGTATTTT.

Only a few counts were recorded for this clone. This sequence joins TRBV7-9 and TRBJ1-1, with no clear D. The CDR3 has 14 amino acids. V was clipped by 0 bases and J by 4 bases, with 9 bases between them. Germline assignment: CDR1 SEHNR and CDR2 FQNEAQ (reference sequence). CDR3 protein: CASSLASTGTEAFF. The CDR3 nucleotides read TGTGCCAGCAGCTTAGCTTCGACGGGCACTGAAGCTTTCTTT.

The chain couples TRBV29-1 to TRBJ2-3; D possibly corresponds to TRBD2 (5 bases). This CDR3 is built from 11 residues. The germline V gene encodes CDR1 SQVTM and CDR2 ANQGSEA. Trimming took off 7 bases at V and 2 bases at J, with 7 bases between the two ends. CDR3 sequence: CSGTYTDTQYF. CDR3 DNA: TGCAGCGGGACTTACACAGATACGCAGTATTTT.

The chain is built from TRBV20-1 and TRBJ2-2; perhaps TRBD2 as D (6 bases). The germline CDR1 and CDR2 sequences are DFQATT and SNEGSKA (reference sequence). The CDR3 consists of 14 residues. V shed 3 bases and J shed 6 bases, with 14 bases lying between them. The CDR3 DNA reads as TGCAGTGCTAGTGACGGGAGCATCGCCGGGGAGCTGTTTTTT. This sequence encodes CSASDGSIAGELFF.